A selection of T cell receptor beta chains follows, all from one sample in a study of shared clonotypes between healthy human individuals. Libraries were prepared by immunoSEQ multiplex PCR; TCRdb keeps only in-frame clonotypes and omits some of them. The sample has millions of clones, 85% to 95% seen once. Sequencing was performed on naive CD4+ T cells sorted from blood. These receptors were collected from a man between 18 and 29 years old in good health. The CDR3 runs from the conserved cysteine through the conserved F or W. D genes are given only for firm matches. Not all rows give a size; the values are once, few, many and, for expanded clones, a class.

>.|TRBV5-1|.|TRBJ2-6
TGCGCCAGCAGCGCGGGACAGACCCCCTCTGGGGCCAACGTCCTGACTTTC
CASSAGQTPSGANVLTF
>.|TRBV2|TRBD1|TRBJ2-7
TGTGCCGGGGGACAGGGACTTTACGAGCAGTACTTC
CAGGQGLYEQYF
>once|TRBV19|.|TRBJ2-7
TGTGCCAGTAGTGTCTCCGGGACACTAACCTCCTACGAGCAGTACTTC
CASSVSGTLTSYEQYF
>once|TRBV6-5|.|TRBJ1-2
TGTGCCAGCAGTTTGACACGGCTTTATGGCTACACCTTC
CASSLTRLYGYTF
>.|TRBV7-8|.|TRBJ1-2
TGTGCCAGCAGCTTAGCAGGGGCTAGTGGCTACACCTTC
CASSLAGASGYTF
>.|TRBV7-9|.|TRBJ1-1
TGTGCCAGCAGTTTTAATTTGAACACTGAAGCTTTCTTT
CASSFNLNTEAFF
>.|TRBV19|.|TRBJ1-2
TGTGCCAGTAAGGGGGGCTCTGGCTACACCTTC
CASKGGSGYTF
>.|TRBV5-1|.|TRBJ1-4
TGCGCCAGCAGCGGGGGATCAACTAATGAAAAACTGTTTTTT
CASSGGSTNEKLFF
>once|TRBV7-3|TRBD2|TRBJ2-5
TGTGCCAGCAGCCGGGGGGGCACCGGCGAGACCCAGTACTTC
CASSRGGTGETQYF
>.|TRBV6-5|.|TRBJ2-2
TGTGCCAGCAGTTACTCGAACAGGGTTCGAACCGGGGAGCTGTTTTTT
CASSYSNRVRTGELFF
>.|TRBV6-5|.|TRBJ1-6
TGTGCCAGCAGTTACTCGGGCGGCAGCCATTCACCCCTCCACTTT
CASSYSGGSHSPLHF
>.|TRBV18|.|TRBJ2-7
TGTGCCAGCTCACCCTTCGGAAGGGGGGCCTCCTACGAGCAGTACTTC
CASSPFGRGASYEQYF
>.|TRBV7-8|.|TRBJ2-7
TGTGCCAGCAGTCCCGCGTACGAGCAGTACTTC
CASSPAYEQYF
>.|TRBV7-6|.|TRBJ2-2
TGTGCCAGCAGCTTAGGTCAGGGGAACACCGGGGAGCTGTTTTTT
CASSLGQGNTGELFF
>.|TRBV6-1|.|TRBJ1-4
TGTGCCAGCAGTGAACCAGGCCGGTTCGGGAAACTGTTTTTT
CASSEPGRFGKLFF
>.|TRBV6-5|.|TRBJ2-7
TGTGCCAGCAGCAGGACAGTTACCTACGAGCAGTACTTC
CASSRTVTYEQYF
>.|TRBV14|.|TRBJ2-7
TGTGCCAGCAGCCAAGCAGGGGCCCCCTACGAGCAGTACTTC
CASSQAGAPYEQYF
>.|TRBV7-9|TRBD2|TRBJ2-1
TGTGCCGGGAGTGAGCGGGGGGAAAGGTACAATGAGCAGTTCTTC
CAGSERGERYNEQFF
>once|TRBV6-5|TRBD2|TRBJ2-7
TGTGCCAGCAGTCAGAGGCTAGCGGGGGCCTACGAGCAGTACTTC
CASSQRLAGAYEQYF
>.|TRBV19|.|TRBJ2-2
TGTGCCAGTAGTATACCGGGGAACACCGGGGAGCTGTTTTTT
CASSIPGNTGELFF
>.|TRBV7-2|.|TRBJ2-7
TGTGCCAGCAGCTTAACTAGGTCCTACGAGCAGTACTTC
CASSLTRSYEQYF
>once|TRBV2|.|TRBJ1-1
TGTGCCAGCAGTCCACAGGGAGTAAACACTGAAGCTTTCTTT
CASSPQGVNTEAFF
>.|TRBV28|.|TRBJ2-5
TGTGCCAGCTCGGGGGGCCGGGAGACCCAGTACTTC
CASSGGRETQYF
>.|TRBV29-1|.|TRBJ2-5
TGCAGCGTTGGGTCGGAGACCCAGTACTTC
CSVGSETQYF
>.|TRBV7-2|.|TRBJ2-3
TGTGCCAGCAGCTTAGGTCGCGGAGGCACAGATACGCAGTATTTT
CASSLGRGGTDTQYF
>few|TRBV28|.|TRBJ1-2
TGTGCCAGCACCATGAGGTCTCCCTATGGCTACACCTTC
CASTMRSPYGYTF
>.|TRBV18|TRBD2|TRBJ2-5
TGTGCCAGCTCACCACCTAGCGGGGGTAAAGAGACCCAGTACTTC
CASSPPSGGKETQYF
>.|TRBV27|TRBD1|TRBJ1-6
TGTGCCAGCAGTTTAGGGACAGGGGGCAATTCACCCCTCCACTTT
CASSLGTGGNSPLHF
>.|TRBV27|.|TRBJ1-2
TGTGCCAGCCTCCACCCGCGTGGTAACGGCTACACCTTC
CASLHPRGNGYTF
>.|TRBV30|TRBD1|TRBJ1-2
TGTGCCTGGTCTCAGGGGGACAACTATGGCTACACCTTC
CAWSQGDNYGYTF
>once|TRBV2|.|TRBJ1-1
TGTGCCAGCAGTGAACAGGGGAGTTTAAACACTGAAGCTTTCTTT
CASSEQGSLNTEAFF
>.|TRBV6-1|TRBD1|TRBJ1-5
TGTGCCAGCAGTGAATACGGGACAGGGACTCAGCCCCAGCATTTT
CASSEYGTGTQPQHF
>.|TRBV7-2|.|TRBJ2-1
TGTGCCAGCAGCGTAACAGGGAGAGGAGAGTTCTTC
CASSVTGRGEFF
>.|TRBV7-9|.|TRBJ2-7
TGTGCCAGTTCACAGGGCGCCTACGAGCAGTACTTC
CASSQGAYEQYF
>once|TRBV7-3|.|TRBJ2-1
TGTGCCAGCAGCCCCCAGTCGGGGTTTGGCAATGAGCAGTTCTTC
CASSPQSGFGNEQFF
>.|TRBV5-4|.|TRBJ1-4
TGTGCCAGCAGCTTGGGCCGGGATAGTGAAAAACTGTTTTTT
CASSLGRDSEKLFF
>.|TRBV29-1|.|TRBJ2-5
TGCAGCGTTGCAGGGAATGGCGAGACCCAGTACTTC
CSVAGNGETQYF
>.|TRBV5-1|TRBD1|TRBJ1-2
TGCGCCAGCAGCTTGTCCTCTTCTGTAGGGCAGGGGGCGCAGGGCTACACCTTC
CASSLSSSVGQGAQGYTF
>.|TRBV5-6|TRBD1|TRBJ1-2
TGTGCCAGCAGCTTAGGGACAGCTGGATTCTATGGCTACACCTTC
CASSLGTAGFYGYTF
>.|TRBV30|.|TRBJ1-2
TGTGCCTGCTTAAGAGAAAACTATGGCTACACCTTC
CACLRENYGYTF
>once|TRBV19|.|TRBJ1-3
TGTGCCAGTAGCTTCGGGGTTCGAAACACCATATATTTT
CASSFGVRNTIYF
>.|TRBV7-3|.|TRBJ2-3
TGTGCCAGCAGCTTAAGCGGGGGCCCCCAGTATTTT
CASSLSGGPQYF
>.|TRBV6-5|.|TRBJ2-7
TGTGCCAGCAGTTACGATCGGACGAGCCAGTACTTC
CASSYDRTSQYF
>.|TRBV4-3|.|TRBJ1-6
TGCGCCAGCAGCCAAGATCTGGCAGGGGTAACCTATAATTCACCCCTCCACTTT
CASSQDLAGVTYNSPLHF
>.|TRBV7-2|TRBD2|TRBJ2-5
TGTGCCAGCAGCTTAGGAGCGGGAGTCTCGAATGAGCAGTACTTC
CASSLGAGVSNEQYF
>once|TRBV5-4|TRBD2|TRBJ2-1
TGTGCCAGCGGTACACGAAGCAGGACTAGCGGATACAATGAGCAGTTCTTC
CASGTRSRTSGYNEQFF
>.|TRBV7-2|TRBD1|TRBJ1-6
TGTGCCAGCAGCCCGTGGGACAGATTTTATTCACCCCTCCACTTT
CASSPWDRFYSPLHF
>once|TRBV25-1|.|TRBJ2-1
TGTGCCAGCAGTCAGATAACAGGGCTATCCTACAATGAGCAGTTCTTC
CASSQITGLSYNEQFF
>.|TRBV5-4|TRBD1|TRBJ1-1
TGTGCCAGCACCCCACAGGGGGGAACTGAAGCTTTCTTT
CASTPQGGTEAFF
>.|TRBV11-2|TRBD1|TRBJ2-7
TGTGCCAGCAGCCTTGACAGGGGCGTAACCTACGAGCAGTACTTC
CASSLDRGVTYEQYF
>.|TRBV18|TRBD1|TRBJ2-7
TGTGCCAGCTCCCCGGACAGGGGCCCCTACGAGCAGTACTTC
CASSPDRGPYEQYF
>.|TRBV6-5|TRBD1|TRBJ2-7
TGTGCCAGCAGTTACTCCGGGACAGGCTACGAGCAGTACTTC
CASSYSGTGYEQYF
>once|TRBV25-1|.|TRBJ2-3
TGTGCCAGCAGTGAACTCCTCGGGGGTGGGTCCGATACGCAGTATTTT
CASSELLGGGSDTQYF
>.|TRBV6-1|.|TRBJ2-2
TGTGCCAGCAGTGAAGCGATGGGGGACTCGAGGTTCGGGGAGCTGTTTTTT
CASSEAMGDSRFGELFF
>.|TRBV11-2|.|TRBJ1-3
TGTGCCAGCAGCTTAGGTAGTGGGCCCGGAAACACCATATATTTT
CASSLGSGPGNTIYF
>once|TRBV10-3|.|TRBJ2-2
TGTGCCATCATATACAGGGCGGTCGGGGAGCTGTTTTTT
CAIIYRAVGELFF
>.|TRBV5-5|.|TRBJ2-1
TGTGCCAGCAGCCCGGACTCCTACAATGAGCAGTTCTTC
CASSPDSYNEQFF
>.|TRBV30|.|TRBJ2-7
TGTGCCTGGAGTGTAGAGGGATCCTACGAGCAGTACTTC
CAWSVEGSYEQYF